The clone carrying this T cell receptor beta chain was seen once. Its antigen remains unknown. Those donating, healthy Caucasian individuals from Russia, were aged roughly 6 to 95. With a J-beta primer mix and a sample-barcoded 5' primer, a second PCR ran roughly 6 to 11 cycles. From the 5' RACE reads, TCRdb called clonotypes with MiXCR, one entry per CDR3 protein. Here the sample spans about 1.4 million distinct CDR3 sequences, approximately 63% being singletons. Trimming took 5 bases from V and 0 from J, leaving 14 bases between them. Germline CDR1 LNHDA, CDR2 SQIVND (reference sequence). The CDR3 runs 16 residues. These data come from a study of blood T cells in healthy people across ages. General study results and limits: Long-lived and aged donors differed, with more naive CD4+ cells and higher diversity in the long-lived.

Sequenced sample: blood. The V and J genes are TRBV19 and TRBJ2-4; D is tentatively TRBD1 or TRBD2 (6 bases each). This receptor was taken from a man younger than 30 in good health. DNA of the CDR3: TGTGCCAGTAGTTCAGGAGGGGGGATAGCCAAAAACATTCAGTACTTC. Its protein is CASSSGGGIAKNIQYF.